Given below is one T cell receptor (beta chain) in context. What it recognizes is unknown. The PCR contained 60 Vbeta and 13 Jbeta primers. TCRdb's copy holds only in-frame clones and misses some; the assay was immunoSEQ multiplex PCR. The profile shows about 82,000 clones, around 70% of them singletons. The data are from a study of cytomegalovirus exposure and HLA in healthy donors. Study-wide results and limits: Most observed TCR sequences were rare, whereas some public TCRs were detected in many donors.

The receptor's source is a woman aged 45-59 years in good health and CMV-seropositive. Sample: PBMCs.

CDR3 sequence reads: CASSLTSGSVNEQFF. The CDR3 coding sequence is TGTGCCAGCTCACTTACTAGCGGGAGTGTAAATGAGCAGTTCTTC. The V and J genes are TRBV18 and TRBJ2-1; 11 nucleotides agree with TRBD2. The CDR3 covers 15 residues. The V segment lost 4 bases and the J segment 7 bases; nucleotides outside the gene matches: 6. Germline-derived CDR1 and CDR2 are KGHSH and LQKENI.